This entry describes one T cell receptor beta chain. The sample belongs to a study of T cell responses to AZD1222 COVID-19 vaccine. Measured with immunoSEQ multiplex PCR; TCRdb has only the in-frame clones, and not every one. The sample has some 80,000 clones, about 80% seen once. The receptor was derived from an adult who received the MenACWY meningococcal vaccine as a control. The sequenced sample was peripheral blood, obtained 28 days after the second dose of the MenACWY control vaccine.

CDR3 coding DNA: TGTGCCAGCAGCCGTAATCAGGACAGGCATAATGATGAAGCTTTCTTT. Translated: CASSRNQDRHNDEAFF. This chain joins TRBV11-3 and TRBJ1-1, with 7 bases aligning to TRBD1. Per the germline V gene, CDR1 is SGHNT and CDR2 is YENEEA. With 5 bases clipped from V and 7 bases from J, the junction kept 16 bases outside the gene matches. The CDR3 has 16 residues.